The T cell receptor (beta chain) described here comes from a study of cytomegalovirus exposure and HLA in healthy donors. Overall study: The approximately 600 first-cohort repertoires shared a platform with the 120 or so validation repertoires, as reported in a later analysis.

Sequenced by immunoSEQ multiplex PCR; TCRdb stores in-frame clones only, minus some. The sample holds 220,000 or so clones, around nine tenths seen once. Whole-study findings and limits: The study found most TCR sequences rare, yet found some public TCRs in many donors. Cytomegalovirus-associated status was assigned to about 160 TCR beta chains.

Donors were drawn from the approximately 120-subject validation cohort, separate from the roughly 610-subject first cohort. Points on this clone: Its antigen is currently unknown.

The V and J ends lost 4 bases and 4 bases, in that order; junction bases with no gene match: 8. Germline lookup yields CDR1 SGHNT and CDR2 YYREEE (reference sequence). This CDR3 has 16 amino acids. The chain has TRBV5-4 and TRBJ1-4, with TRBD1 identical over 9 bases. This TCR was sampled from a woman aged 18-29 years in good health and CMV-seronegative. Sequencing was performed on PBMCs. DNA of the CDR3: TGTGCCAGCAGCCCCACAGGGGGCGGGGGTAATGAAAAACTGTTTTTT. Translation: CASSPTGGGGNEKLFF.